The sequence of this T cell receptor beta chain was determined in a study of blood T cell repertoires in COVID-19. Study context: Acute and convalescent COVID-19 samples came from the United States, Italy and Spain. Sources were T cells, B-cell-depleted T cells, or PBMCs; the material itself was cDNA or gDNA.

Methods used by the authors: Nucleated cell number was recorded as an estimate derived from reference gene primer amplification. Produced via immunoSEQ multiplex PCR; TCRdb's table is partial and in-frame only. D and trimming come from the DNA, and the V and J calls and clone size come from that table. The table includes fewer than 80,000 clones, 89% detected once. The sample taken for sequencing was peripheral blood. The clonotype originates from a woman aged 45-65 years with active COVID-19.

The CDR3 region has the DNA TGTGCCAGCAGCGCAGGACAGGGGGCCTCAGATACGCAGTATTTT. It codes for CASSAGQGASDTQYF. This chain links TRBV9 with TRBJ2-3; 11 bases are shared with TRBD1. The CDR3 has 15 amino acids. CDR1 and CDR2 from the germline V gene are SGDLS and YYNGEE. V trimming: 3 bases; J trimming: 4 bases; junction bases outside the gene matches: 4.